This passage covers 2 T cell receptor beta chains from one sample sequenced in a study of blood T cells in healthy people across ages. Sample-barcoded 5' priming and a J-beta primer mix drove a second PCR of roughly 6 to 12 cycles. Each CDR3 protein is one row after TCRdb ran MiXCR on the 5' RACE reads. The sample has 550,000 to 800,000 distinct CDR3 sequences, roughly 21% seen once. The sample taken for sequencing was blood. These receptors all stem from a man aged 70 or older in good health.

The chain carries TRBV20-1 and TRBJ2-1, with 11 bases lining up with TRBD2. V lost 4 bases and J lost 6; bases outside the gene matches: 8. CDR3 length: 15 amino acids. Germline V CDR1 and CDR2: DFQATT, SNEGSKA (reference sequence). The CDR3 DNA is TGCAGTGCTACCCCGGGACTAGCGGACCTCAATGAGCAGTTCTTC. Protein: CSATPGLADLNEQFF.

This sequence joins TRBV24-1 and TRBJ2-1, with 9 bases lining up with TRBD2. Germline CDR1 and CDR2: KGHDR and SFDVKD. J lost 2 bases, V lost 3 bases, and 1 base had no gene match. This CDR3 has 15 amino acids. The CDR3 DNA follows: TGTGCCACCAGTGATGCGGGAGGGGCCTACAATGAGCAGTTCTTC. Protein product: CATSDAGGAYNEQFF.